This T cell receptor beta chain was identified in a study of Ad26.COV2.S vaccination and SARS-CoV-2 variants. Study-level information: Each vaccinee took Ad26.COV2.S intramuscularly, once or twice 56 days apart.

Study findings and constraints: Those who received the vaccine showed greater spike-specific TCR breadth than those given placebo. Across vaccine and placebo recipients, the breadth of non-spike TCRs was similar.

The method was immunoSEQ multiplex PCR; TCRdb's version includes in-frame clones alone and lacks a portion of them. Of 400,000 to 450,000 clones in the sample, around 91% were seen once. The treatment denotes: roughly 20 received Ad26.COV2.S at low or high dose, single or two shots; about 5 received placebo; per-sample allocation not given. Each sample was drawn 63 days after the first injection (of vaccine or placebo). Built on an Ad26 vector, the vaccine expressed Wuhan-strain SARS-CoV-2 spike. V dropped 4 bases and J dropped 8 bases, with 12 bases sitting between them. The CDR3 has 12 residues. The germline V gene encodes CDR1 SGHRS and CDR2 YFSETQ. This clone appeared once. Its specificity is unknown.

The starting material was peripheral blood, obtained in a trial of Ad26.COV2.S vaccine versus placebo. The chain couples TRBV5-1 to TRBJ1-1, with D uncertain. This TCR came from a person between 18 and 65 years old who received the Ad26.COV2.S COVID-19 vaccine or a placebo. The CDR3, as DNA: TGCGCCAGCAGCCCTTCGTCCGGGGAAGCTTTCTTT. As protein: CASSPSSGEAFF. Full variable domain (rest looked up from reference TRBV5-1 and TRBJ1-1): KAGVTQTPRYLIKTRGQQVTLSCSPISGHRSVSWYQQTPGQGLQFLFEYFSETQRNKGNFPGRFSGRQFSNSRSEMNVSTLELGDSALYLCASSPSSGEAFFGQGTRLTVV.